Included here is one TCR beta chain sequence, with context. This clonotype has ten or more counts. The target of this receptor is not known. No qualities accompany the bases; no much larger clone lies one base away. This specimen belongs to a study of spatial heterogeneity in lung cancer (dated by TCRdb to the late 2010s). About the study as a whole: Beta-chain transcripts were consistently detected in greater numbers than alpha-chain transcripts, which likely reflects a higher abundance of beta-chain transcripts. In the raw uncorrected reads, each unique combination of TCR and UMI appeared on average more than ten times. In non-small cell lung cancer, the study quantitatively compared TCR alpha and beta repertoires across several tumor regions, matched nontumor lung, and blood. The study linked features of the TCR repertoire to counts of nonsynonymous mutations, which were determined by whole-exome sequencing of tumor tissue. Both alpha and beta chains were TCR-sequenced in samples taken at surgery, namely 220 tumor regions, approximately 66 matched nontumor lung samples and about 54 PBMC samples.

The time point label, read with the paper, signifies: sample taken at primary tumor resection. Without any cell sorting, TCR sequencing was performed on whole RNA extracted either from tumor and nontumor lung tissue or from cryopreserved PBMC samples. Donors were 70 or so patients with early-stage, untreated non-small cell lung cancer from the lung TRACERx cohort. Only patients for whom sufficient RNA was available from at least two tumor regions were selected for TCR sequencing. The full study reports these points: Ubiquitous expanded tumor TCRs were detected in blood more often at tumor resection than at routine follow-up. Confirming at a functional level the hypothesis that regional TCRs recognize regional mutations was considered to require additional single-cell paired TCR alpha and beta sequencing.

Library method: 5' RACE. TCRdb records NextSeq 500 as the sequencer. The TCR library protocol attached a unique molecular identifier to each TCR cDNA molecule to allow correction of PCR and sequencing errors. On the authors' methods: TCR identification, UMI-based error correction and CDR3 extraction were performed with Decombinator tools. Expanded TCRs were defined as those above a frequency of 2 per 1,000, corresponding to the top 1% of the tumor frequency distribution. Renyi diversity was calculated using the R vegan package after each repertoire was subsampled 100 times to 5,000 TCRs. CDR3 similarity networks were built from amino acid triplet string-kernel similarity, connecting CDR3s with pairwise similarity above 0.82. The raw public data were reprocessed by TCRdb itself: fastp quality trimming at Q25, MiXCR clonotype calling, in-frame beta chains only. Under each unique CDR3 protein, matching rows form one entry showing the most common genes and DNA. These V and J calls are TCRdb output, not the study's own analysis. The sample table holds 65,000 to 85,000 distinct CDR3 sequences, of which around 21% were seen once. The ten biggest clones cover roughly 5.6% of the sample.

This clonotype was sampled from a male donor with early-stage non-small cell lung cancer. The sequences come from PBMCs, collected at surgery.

The CDR3 amino acid sequence is: CASSFSRGGQPQHF. Here is the DNA: TGTGCCAGCAGTTTTTCCAGGGGAGGTCAGCCCCAGCATTTT. The rearrangement joined TRBV27 to TRBJ1-5; the D gene is perhaps TRBD1, from 6 matching bases. From cysteine to phenylalanine, the CDR3 is 14 amino acids long. The sequence is cut down to CDR3 DNA, 42 bases in frame from base 1. The germline V gene (reference sequence) provides CDR1 MNHEY and CDR2 SMNVEV. The V and J ends are trimmed by 3 bases and 6 bases, leaving 12 bases between them.